Below, one T cell receptor beta chain is given with its context. Its antigen remains unidentified. The CDR3 consists of 16 residues. V trimming: 5 bases; J trimming: 2 bases; junction bases outside the gene matches: 12. Germline V gene sequence: CDR1 SGHTA, CDR2 FQGNSA. This entry belongs to a study of response to subunit inactivated influenza vaccine. One entry per CDR3 protein, called by TCRdb with MiXCR from the RT-PCR reads. Of about 520,000 distinct CDR3 sequences in the sample, 25% were seen once. Study findings and constraints: Authors suggested that a seasonal influenza vaccination recruits few new T cells each time.

The sequences come from CD4+ T cells sorted from PBMCs, collected 5 days after vaccination. The sequence was obtained from a man aged 50 or older who received an inactivated influenza vaccine. The V call is TRBV7-2, the J call TRBJ2-7; 7 positions agree with TRBD1. The CDR3 region is CASSTRMDRIPYEQYF. The DNA for the CDR3 is TGTGCCAGCAGCACCCGGATGGACAGGATCCCCTACGAGCAGTACTTC.